This TCR beta chain was captured in a study of spatial heterogeneity in lung cancer. The length of the CDR3 is 17 residues. Germline assignment: CDR1 SEHNR and CDR2 FQNEAQ (reference sequence). V was clipped by 4 bases and J by 1 base, with 14 bases between them. TCRdb used MiXCR to reprocess the 5' RACE reads, holding one entry per CDR3 protein. The repertoire holds 110,000 or so distinct CDR3 sequences, with 10% to 14% as singletons. In this sample, this clonotype turned up many times. Indicated time point: blood at routine non-recurrence follow-up after resection. Tumor, nontumor lung or frozen PBMC supplied whole RNA, sequenced without sorting.

The sample in question was PBMCs, obtained at follow-up. The rearrangement links TRBV7-9 to TRBJ2-6; D uncertain. This receptor was obtained from a female donor with early-stage non-small cell lung cancer. DNA of the CDR3: TGTGCCAGCAGCTCCCTGGGTCTTCCATCTGGGGCCAACGTCCTGACTTTC. It codes for CASSSLGLPSGANVLTF.